These T cell receptor beta chains were read from a single sample in a study of T-cell reconstitution after alpha-beta-depleted transplantation in children. MiXCR, run by TCRdb on the PCR reads, gives a single entry per CDR3 protein. The sample shows under 35,000 distinct CDR3 sequences, about a sixth of them seen only once. Material: PBMCs, mostly from graft donor cells, obtained 60 days after TCRalphabeta/CD19-depleted stem cell transplant. Source of these receptors: a male patient aged 2 to 10 who had a stem cell transplant for acute lymphoblastic leukemia, so the T cells may come from the graft donor. The conserved cysteine and the conserved F or W are not part of the CDR3 here. Fields, in order: CDR3 length, V gene, J gene, CDR3 protein.

>12|TRBV5-1|TRBJ1-2
ASSGEGPLYGYT
>11|TRBV20-1|TRBJ1-2
SATGQGDYGYT
>11|TRBV29-1|TRBJ1-1
SDLQGAVTEAF
>13|TRBV5-1|TRBJ2-2
ASSASTGNTGELF
>12|TRBV3-1|TRBJ2-7
ASSQDRGPGEQY
>12|TRBV6-4|TRBJ2-3
ASSERDGTDTQY
>9|TRBV24-1|TRBJ2-7
ATSDIGRAG
>14|TRBV3-1|TRBJ1-2
ASSHTRTASNYGYT
>10|TRBV21-1|TRBJ1-2
ASSLGALGYT
>10|TRBV30|TRBJ2-1
AWNRGTNEQF
>14|TRBV4-3|TRBJ2-1
ASSRRGPAAYNEQF
>9|TRBV7-2|TRBJ2-7
ASSALYEQY
>12|TRBV4-2|TRBJ2-7
ASSLGQGSYEQY
>16|TRBV20-1|TRBJ2-7
SARDSAGLTQTTLEQY
>11|TRBV5-1|TRBJ2-2
ASSSQGPGELF
>10|TRBV12-3/TRBV12-4|TRBJ1-2
ASSREGNGYT
>12|TRBV27|TRBJ1-5
ASSLSSGEQPQH
>12|TRBV7-2|TRBJ2-1
ASSTERGRGEQF
>12|TRBV10-3|TRBJ2-7
AISTGQGVGEQY
>9|TRBV27|TRBJ2-1
ASAGKNEQF
>12|TRBV9|TRBJ2-5
ASSVALSKETQY
>13|TRBV27|TRBJ2-7
ASRATSGGAYEQY
>13|TRBV6-5|TRBJ2-3
ASSYFRGREDTQY
>13|TRBV6-5|TRBJ2-1
ASCTSGGAGDEQF
>14|TRBV21-1|TRBJ2-7
ASSKWSWCSFYEQY
>13|TRBV11-3|TRBJ2-3
ASSFGLAGADTQY
>11|TRBV5-1|TRBJ2-7
ASSLGTDYEQY
>14|TRBV6-2/TRBV6-3|TRBJ2-3
ASSYLRRGPTDTQY
>12|TRBV12-3/TRBV12-4|TRBJ1-5
ASSYRGQGQPQH
>11|TRBV11-2|TRBJ1-6
ASGRSNNSPLH
>14|TRBV7-2|TRBJ2-7
ASSLGQAGVDYEQY
>14|TRBV18|TRBJ2-4
ASSLHGGATKNIQY
>12|TRBV7-9|TRBJ2-1
ASSLLAGSREQF
>9|TRBV12-3/TRBV12-4|TRBJ1-5
ASSMNQPQH
>17|TRBV2|TRBJ2-3
TSSFPVRAAGGITDTQY
>13|TRBV27|TRBJ2-1
ASSLLGQGYNEQF
>10|TRBV4-2|TRBJ1-2
ASSQAGGGYT
>13|TRBV29-1|TRBJ2-1
SVDKRTWRGPEQF
>12|TRBV11-2|TRBJ1-6
ASSSFSYNSPLH
>10|TRBV11-1|TRBJ2-1
ASRSSYNEQF
>12|TRBV6-2/TRBV6-3|TRBJ1-1
ASRNGGAGDEAF
>11|TRBV7-2|TRBJ2-5
ASSLISGETQY
>13|TRBV20-1|TRBJ2-7
SARESRQGSYEQY
>14|TRBV6-1|TRBJ1-6
ASSKPSDRGNSPLH
>11|TRBV25-1|TRBJ1-1
ASSLEGNTEAF
>10|TRBV27|TRBJ2-7
ASSAGPYEQY
>15|TRBV7-2|TRBJ2-3
ASSLVSASTSRDTQY
>16|TRBV6-1|TRBJ2-1
ASAGTGDFRSSYNEQF
>14|TRBV5-1|TRBJ2-1
ASSWSSGTPYNEQF
>13|TRBV9|TRBJ1-2
ASSVAFGDNYGYT
>14|TRBV5-1|TRBJ2-3
ASSLLGGQGTDTQY
>13|TRBV20-1|TRBJ2-7
SASLDSSTPREQY